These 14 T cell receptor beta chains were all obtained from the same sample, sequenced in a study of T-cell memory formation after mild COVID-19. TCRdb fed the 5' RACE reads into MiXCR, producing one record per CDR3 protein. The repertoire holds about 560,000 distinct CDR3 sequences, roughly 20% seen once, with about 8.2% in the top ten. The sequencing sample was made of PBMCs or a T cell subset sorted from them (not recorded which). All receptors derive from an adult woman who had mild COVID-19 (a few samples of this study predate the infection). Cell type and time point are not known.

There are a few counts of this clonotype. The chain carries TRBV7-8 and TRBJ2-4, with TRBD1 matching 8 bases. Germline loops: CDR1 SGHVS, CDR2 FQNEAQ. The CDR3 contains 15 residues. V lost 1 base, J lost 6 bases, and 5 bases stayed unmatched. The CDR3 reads CASSLGGTGRNIQYF. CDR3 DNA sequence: TGTGCCAGCAGCTTAGGAGGGACAGGTAGAAACATTCAGTACTTC. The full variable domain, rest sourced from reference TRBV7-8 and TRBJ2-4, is GAGVSQSPRYKVAKRGQDVALRCDPISGHVSLFWYQQALGQGPEFLTYFQNEAQLDKSGLPSDRFFAERPEGSVSTLKIQRTQQEDSAVYLCASSLGGTGRNIQYFGAGTRLSVL.

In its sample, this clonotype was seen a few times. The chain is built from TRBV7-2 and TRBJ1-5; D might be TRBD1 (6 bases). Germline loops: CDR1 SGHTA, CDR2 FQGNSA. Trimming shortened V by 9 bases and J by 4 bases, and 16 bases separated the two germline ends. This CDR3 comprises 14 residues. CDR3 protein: CASSSRDTNQPQHF. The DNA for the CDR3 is TGTGCCAGTTCCTCCCGGGACACGAATCAGCCCCAGCATTTT.

This CDR3 reads CAWSSGQSRTRFGETQYF. In nucleotides, the CDR3 is TGTGCCTGGAGTTCGGGACAGTCCAGGACTAGATTCGGAGAGACCCAGTACTTC. The V call is TRBV30, the J call TRBJ2-5, with D possibly being TRBD1 or TRBD2 (7 bases each). V was trimmed by 2 bases and J by 4 bases, leaving 26 bases between them. Per the germline V gene, CDR1 is GTSNPN and CDR2 is SVGIG (reference sequence). The CDR3 extends over 18 amino acids.

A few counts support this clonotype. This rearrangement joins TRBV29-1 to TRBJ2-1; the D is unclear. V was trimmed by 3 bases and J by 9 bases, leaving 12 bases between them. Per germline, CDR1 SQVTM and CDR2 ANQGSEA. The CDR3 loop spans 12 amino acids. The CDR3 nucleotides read TGCAGCGTTGACCAGATCTCGGGTGAGCAGTTCTTC. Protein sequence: CSVDQISGEQFF.

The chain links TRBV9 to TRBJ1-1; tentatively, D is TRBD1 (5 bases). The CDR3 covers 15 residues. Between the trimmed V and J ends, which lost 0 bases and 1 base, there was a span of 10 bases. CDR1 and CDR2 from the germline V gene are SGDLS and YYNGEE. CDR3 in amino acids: CASSVDSGGNTEAFF. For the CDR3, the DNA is TGTGCCAGCAGCGTAGACAGTGGGGGGAACACTGAAGCTTTCTTT.

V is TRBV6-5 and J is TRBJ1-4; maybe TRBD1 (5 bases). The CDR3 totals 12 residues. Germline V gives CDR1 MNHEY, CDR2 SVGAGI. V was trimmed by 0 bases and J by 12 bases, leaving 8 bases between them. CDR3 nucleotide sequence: TGTGCCAGCAGTTACTCTACGGGGCAACTGTTTTTT. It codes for CASSYSTGQLFF.

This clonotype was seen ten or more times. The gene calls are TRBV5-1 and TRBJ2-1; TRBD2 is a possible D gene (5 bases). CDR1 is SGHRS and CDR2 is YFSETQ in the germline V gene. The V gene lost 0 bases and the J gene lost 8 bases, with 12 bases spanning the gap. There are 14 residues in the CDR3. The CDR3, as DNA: TGCGCCAGCAGCTTGGTAGCTGGGAGTGATGAGCAGTTCTTC. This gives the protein CASSLVAGSDEQFF.

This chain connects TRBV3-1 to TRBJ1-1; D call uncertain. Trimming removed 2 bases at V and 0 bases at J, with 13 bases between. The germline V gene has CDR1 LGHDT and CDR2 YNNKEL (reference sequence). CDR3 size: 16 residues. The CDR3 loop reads CASSQSHSIMNTEAFF. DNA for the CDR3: TGTGCCAGCAGCCAATCCCACAGTATTATGAACACTGAAGCTTTCTTT.

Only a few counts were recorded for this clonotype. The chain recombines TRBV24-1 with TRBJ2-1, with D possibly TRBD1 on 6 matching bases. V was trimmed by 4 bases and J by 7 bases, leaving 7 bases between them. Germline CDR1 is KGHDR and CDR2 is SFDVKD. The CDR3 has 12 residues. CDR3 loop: CATSETGNEQFF. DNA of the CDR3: TGTGCCACCAGTGAAACAGGGAATGAGCAGTTCTTC.

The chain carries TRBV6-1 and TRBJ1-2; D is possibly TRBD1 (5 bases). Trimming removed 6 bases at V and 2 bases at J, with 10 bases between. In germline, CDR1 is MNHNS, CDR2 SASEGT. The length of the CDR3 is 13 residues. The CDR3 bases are TGTGCCAGCAGAGCCGACAGAAACTATGGCTACACCTTC. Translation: CASRADRNYGYTF.

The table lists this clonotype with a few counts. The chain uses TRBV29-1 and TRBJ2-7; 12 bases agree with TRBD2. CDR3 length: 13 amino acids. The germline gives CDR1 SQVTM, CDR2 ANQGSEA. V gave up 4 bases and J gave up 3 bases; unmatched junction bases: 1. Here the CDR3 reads CSVGLAGDYEQYF. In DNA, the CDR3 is TGCAGCGTTGGACTAGCGGGAGACTACGAGCAGTACTTC.

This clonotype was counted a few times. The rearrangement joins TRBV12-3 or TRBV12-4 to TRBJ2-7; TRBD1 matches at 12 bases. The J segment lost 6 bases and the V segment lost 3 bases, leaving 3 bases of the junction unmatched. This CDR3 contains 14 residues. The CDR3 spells CASSFGTGGAEQYF. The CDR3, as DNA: TGTGCCAGCAGTTTTGGGACAGGGGGCGCCGAGCAGTACTTC.

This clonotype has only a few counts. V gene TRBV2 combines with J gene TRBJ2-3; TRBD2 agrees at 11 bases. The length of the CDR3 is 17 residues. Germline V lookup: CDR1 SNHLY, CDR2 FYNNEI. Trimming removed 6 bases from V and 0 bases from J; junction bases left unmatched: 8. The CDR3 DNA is TGTGCCAGCAGCCCCGGGACTAGCGGTTCTAGCACAGATACGCAGTATTTT. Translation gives CASSPGTSGSSTDTQYF.

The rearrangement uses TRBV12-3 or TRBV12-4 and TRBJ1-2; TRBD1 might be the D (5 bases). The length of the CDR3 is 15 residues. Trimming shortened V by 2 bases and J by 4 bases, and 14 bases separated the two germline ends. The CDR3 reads CASSLRGRGSYGYTF. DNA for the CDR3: TGTGCCAGCAGTTTACGGGGTAGGGGTAGCTATGGCTACACCTTC.